The 8 T cell receptor beta chains reported below all come from one sample, sequenced in a study of CD8+ T cells in alopecia areata (dated by TCRdb to the late 2010s). The protocol used for the library was the immunoSEQ multiplex PCR assay. For TCR sequencing, RNA was extracted from every sample and reverse transcribed into cDNA to serve as template. TCRdb stores this immuneACCESS table with in-frame sequences only. Part of the clones is absent; in the studies checked, under half of the shortfall reflects unresolved V genes, and no reason is known for the rest. This sample has approximately 150,000 clones in its table, and about three fifths of those were observed once. The ten largest clones take up roughly 17% of the sample. The sample's treatment or condition label, in plain terms: oral pan-JAK inhibitor, 5-10 mg twice daily. The sequencing here drew on CD4+ T cells sorted from blood, taken between weeks 55 and 65, from a patient treated with tofacitinib. These receptors came from a human donor with alopecia areata.

The chain employs TRBV13 and TRBJ2-3, with D perhaps matching TRBD1 (5 bases). Germline CDR1 PRHDT, CDR2 FYEKMQ (reference sequence). The ends were cut back, 3 bases at V and 5 bases at J, with 12 bases in the middle. The CDR3 covers 14 residues. CDR3 coding DNA: TGTGCCAGCAGCTTGACCGCAGGGTTAGATACGCAGTATTTT. It is translated as CASSLTAGLDTQYF. The variable domain in full, completed from reference TRBV13 and TRBJ2-3, reads AAGVIQSPRHLIKEKRETATLKCYPIPRHDTVYWYQQGPGQDPQFLISFYEKMQSDKGSIPDRFSAQQFSDYHSELNMSSLELGDSALYFCASSLTAGLDTQYFGPGTRLTVL.

The rearrangement links TRBV29-1 to TRBJ1-1; D gene uncertain. The CDR3 is 13 amino acids. Germline V lookup: CDR1 SQVTM, CDR2 ANQGSEA. With 6 bases removed from V and 6 bases from J, the gap between germline ends came to 17 bases. CDR3 DNA sequence: TGCAGCGTCAGAACATTGCTAAAACCTGAAGCTTTCTTT. Amino acid sequence: CSVRTLLKPEAFF.

This clone was counted only a few times. CDR3 sequence reads: CSASSAASSTDTQYF. The CDR3, as DNA: TGCAGCGCTTCCTCGGCCGCCTCATCCACAGATACGCAGTATTTT. J is TRBJ2-3 and V is TRBV29-1; D not certain. Germline CDR1 reads SQVTM; CDR2 reads ANQGSEA. The CDR3 covers 15 residues. Trimming cost V 7 bases and J 2 bases, with 19 bases left between them.

The chain has TRBV7-9 and TRBJ2-5; 8 nucleotides line up with TRBD1. Germline assignment: CDR1 SEHNR and CDR2 FQNEAQ (reference sequence). V shed 5 bases, J shed 5 bases, and the junction held 7 bases outside the gene matches. This CDR3 comprises 14 residues. DNA of the CDR3: TGTGCCAGCAGCATCACAGGGGGTCGGGAGACCCAGTACTTC. This sequence encodes CASSITGGRETQYF.

The genes are TRBV5-6 and TRBJ2-6; D is unclear. V was cut by 0 bases and J by 2 bases, with 6 bases left in between. The CDR3 covers 15 residues. Germline V gives CDR1 SGHDT, CDR2 YYEEEE. The CDR3 loop reads CASSLEGTGANVLTF. CDR3 in DNA: TGTGCCAGCAGCTTGGAAGGGACTGGGGCCAACGTCCTGACTTTC.

This clone turned up a few times. The CDR3 region is CACLPGQGPGELFF. The CDR3 nucleotides read TGTGCCTGCCTCCCGGGACAGGGACCCGGGGAGCTGTTTTTT. The V call is TRBV30, the J call TRBJ2-2, with 9 nucleotides matching TRBD1. Germline V CDR1 and CDR2: GTSNPN, SVGIG (reference sequence). The CDR3 runs 14 residues. Unmatched junction bases numbered 8, after V lost 6 bases and J lost 6 bases.

This clone was observed a few times. This chain connects TRBV29-1 to TRBJ1-6, with 7 bases identical to TRBD1. After removal of 7 bases from V and 6 bases from J, the junction contained 9 bases not matched to a gene. The CDR3 is made up of 14 amino acids. Germline V gene lookup returns CDR1 SQVTM and CDR2 ANQGSEA. The CDR3 DNA reads TGCAGCGCTAGACAGGGACCATCTAATTCACCCCTCCACTTT. Translation: CSARQGPSNSPLHF.

The chain recombines TRBV30 with TRBJ2-1; 7 bases are shared with TRBD2. With 4 bases clipped from V and 8 bases from J, the junction kept 11 bases outside the gene matches. CDR1 is GTSNPN and CDR2 is SVGIG in the germline V gene (reference sequence). CDR3 length equals 14 residues. The CDR3 spells CAWTPRGGRDEQFF. In nucleotides, the CDR3 is TGTGCCTGGACCCCCCGGGGAGGGCGCGATGAGCAGTTCTTC.